This is a list of T cell receptor beta chains from one sample in a study of control samples from healthy donors and cancer patients. Produced via immunoSEQ multiplex PCR; TCRdb's table is partial and in-frame only. The top ten clones hold 5.5% to 7% of a sample with about 80,000 clones, roughly nine tenths of them seen once. Sequencing was carried out using blood. These receptors were taken from a man in his fifties in good health. CDR3s include the opening cysteine and the closing phenylalanine or tryptophan. The order of the fields is J gene, D gene, V gene, clone size, CDR3 protein, CDR3 DNA. A D gene is named only where the DNA matches it firmly. Clone size is not always given. Where it is, it says once, few, many or a class for expanded clones.

TRBJ1-1 | - | TRBV5-1 | - | CASSLGGTPRNTEAFF | TGCGCCAGCAGCTTGGGTGGGACCCCAAGGAACACTGAAGCTTTCTTT
TRBJ2-7 | - | TRBV5-1 | - | CASTRDSSYEQYF | TGCGCCAGCACCCGGGACTCTTCCTACGAGCAGTACTTC
TRBJ1-1 | - | TRBV6-6 | - | CASSYSIQGQTEAFF | TGTGCCAGCAGTTACTCGATACAGGGCCAAACTGAAGCTTTCTTT
TRBJ2-5 | - | TRBV6-5 | - | CASSSSTGLETQYF | -
TRBJ1-2 | TRBD1 | TRBV5-1 | - | CASRPGQGYGYTF | TGCGCCAGCAGGCCGGGACAGGGCTATGGCTACACCTTC
TRBJ1-2 | - | TRBV6-1 | - | CASSEGIVRRGLSYYGYTF | TGTGCCAGCAGTGAAGGAATTGTCAGGAGGGGACTATCCTACTATGGCTACACCTTC
TRBJ2-5 | - | TRBV2 | - | CASKGLQETQYF | TGTGCCAGCAAAGGGCTCCAAGAGACCCAGTACTTC
TRBJ2-3 | TRBD2 | TRBV13 | - | CASSLGGALAGAGDTQYF | TGTGCCAGCAGCTTAGGAGGAGCTCTAGCGGGGGCCGGAGATACGCAGTATTTT
TRBJ1-1 | - | TRBV5-4 | - | CASSSPGPGLNTEAFF | TGTGCCAGCAGCTCCCCCGGGCCCGGCTTGAACACTGAAGCTTTCTTT
TRBJ1-5 | - | TRBV7-8 | - | CASSPRGGRGSNQPQHF | TGTGCCAGCAGCCCAAGAGGGGGGAGAGGGAGCAATCAGCCCCAGCATTTT
TRBJ2-2 | TRBD1 | TRBV11-3 | - | CASGRQGMTGELFF | TGTGCCAGCGGCCGACAGGGGATGACCGGGGAGCTGTTTTTT
TRBJ2-7 | TRBD1 | TRBV3-1/TRBV3-2 | - | CASSPTGQGASLYF | TGTGCCAGCAGCCCCACCGGACAGGGGGCCTCTCTCTACTTC
TRBJ1-2 | - | TRBV5-6 | - | CASSLSTSNYGYTF | TGTGCCAGCAGCTTGTCGACAAGCAACTATGGCTACACCTTC
TRBJ2-7 | - | TRBV19 | - | CASSMTASSYEQYF | TGTGCCAGTAGTATGACGGCGTCCTCCTACGAGCAGTACTTC
TRBJ1-4 | - | TRBV2 | - | CASSITRGGEKLFF | TGTGCCAGCAGTATCACGAGGGGAGGTGAAAAACTGTTTTTT
TRBJ1-5 | TRBD1 | TRBV6-6 | once | CAISDRPQPQHF | TGTGCCATCTCGGACAGGCCTCAGCCCCAGCATTTT
TRBJ2-3 | - | TRBV7-9 | - | CASGKTIPTDTQYF | TGTGCCAGCGGCAAGACTATTCCCACAGATACGCAGTATTTT
TRBJ1-4 | TRBD1 | TRBV3-1/TRBV3-2 | - | CASSHAGQGARGKLFF | TGTGCCAGCAGCCACGCCGGACAGGGGGCTCGGGGAAAACTGTTTTTT
TRBJ1-2 | - | TRBV5-8 | - | CASGRGTGYGYTF | TGTGCCAGCGGGCGGGGTACAGGCTATGGCTACACCTTC
TRBJ1-3 | - | TRBV18 | - | CASSPWTSGARSGNTIYF | TGTGCCAGCTCACCATGGACGTCGGGGGCCCGCTCTGGAAACACCATATATTTT
TRBJ1-2 | - | TRBV10-2 | - | CASSDSPNYGYTF | TGCGCCAGCAGTGACAGCCCCAACTATGGCTACACCTTC
TRBJ1-2 | - | TRBV18 | once | CASSPNIGGNYGYTF | TGTGCCAGCTCACCCAATATAGGAGGGAACTATGGCTACACCTTC
TRBJ2-7 | TRBD1 | TRBV4-2 | - | CASSQDQGEWTYEQYF | TGTGCCAGCAGCCAAGACCAGGGGGAGTGGACCTACGAGCAGTACTTC
TRBJ1-2 | TRBD1 | TRBV19 | - | CASSRQGGYGYTF | TGTGCCAGTAGCAGACAGGGAGGCTATGGCTACACCTTC
TRBJ1-4 | - | TRBV6-5 | once | CASKRGGYDEKLFF | TGTGCCAGCAAGCGTGGGGGGTACGATGAAAAACTGTTTTTT
TRBJ1-1 | TRBD1 | TRBV19 | - | CASRQGGEVTEAFF | TGTGCCAGTAGGCAAGGGGGCGAAGTCACTGAAGCTTTCTTT
TRBJ2-1 | - | TRBV5-6 | - | CASSFVVADEQFF | TGTGCCAGCAGCTTCGTTGTGGCGGATGAGCAGTTCTTC
TRBJ1-2 | - | TRBV29-1 | - | CSVELQRYGYTF | TGCAGCGTTGAGCTGCAGCGGTATGGCTACACCTTC
TRBJ1-4 | - | TRBV10-2 | - | CASSESIRTTNEKLFF | TGCGCCAGCAGTGAGTCGATCAGAACAACTAATGAAAAACTGTTTTTT
TRBJ1-6 | TRBD1 | TRBV5-8 | - | CASSPGQGGNSPLHF | TGTGCCAGCAGCCCTGGACAGGGGGGTAATTCACCCCTCCACTTT
TRBJ2-2 | TRBD1 | TRBV10-3 | - | CAISDRDRLNTGELFF | TGTGCCATCAGTGACCGGGACAGGTTGAACACCGGGGAGCTGTTTTTT
TRBJ2-5 | TRBD1 | TRBV3-1/TRBV3-2 | - | CASIESGQGRRETQYF | TGTGCCAGCATAGAATCCGGACAGGGGCGACGAGAGACCCAGTACTTC
TRBJ1-4 | - | TRBV18 | - | CASSLGSLRGEKLFF | TGTGCCAGCTCACTCGGCAGCCTAAGGGGTGAAAAACTGTTTTTT
TRBJ2-2 | - | TRBV3-1/TRBV3-2 | - | CASSQRGADTGELFF | TGTGCCAGCAGCCAGAGGGGGGCGGACACCGGGGAGCTGTTTTTT
TRBJ1-2 | - | TRBV11-2 | - | CASSLRGPTVGYTF | TGTGCCAGCAGCTTAAGAGGGCCCACGGTTGGCTACACCTTC
TRBJ2-1 | TRBD2 | TRBV24-1 | - | CATRAGTSEVAEQFF | TGTGCCACAAGAGCCGGGACTAGTGAGGTTGCGGAGCAGTTCTTC
TRBJ1-3 | - | TRBV6-2/TRBV6-3 | - | CASSPGGQSGNTIYF | TGTGCCAGCAGTCCGGGGGGGCAATCAGGAAACACCATATATTTT
TRBJ1-1 | - | TRBV18 | - | CASSPRQGSTEAFF | TGTGCCAGCTCACCAAGGCAGGGGAGCACTGAAGCTTTCTTT
TRBJ2-3 | TRBD1 | TRBV7-6 | - | CASSLGQASTDTQYF | TGTGCCAGCAGCCTAGGACAGGCTAGCACAGATACGCAGTATTTT
TRBJ2-3 | TRBD1 | TRBV19 | - | CASSMGTGGLSSDTQYF | TGTGCCAGTAGTATGGGGACAGGGGGCCTTTCTTCAGATACGCAGTATTTT